Sequencing of this T cell receptor (beta chain) was carried out in a study of blood T cell repertoires in COVID-19. Looking at the study overall: Acute and convalescent COVID-19 samples came from the United States, Italy and Spain. PBMCs, B-cell-depleted T cells, or T cells provided the cDNA or gDNA that made up the material.

Methods used by the authors: Estimation of nucleated cell counts was performed using reference gene primer amplification. Libraries were prepared by immunoSEQ multiplex PCR; TCRdb keeps only in-frame clonotypes and omits some of them. The DNA gave D and trimming, while V, J and clone size come from that table. The profile shows 100,000 to 150,000 clones, 88% of them singletons. This CDR3 has 18 residues. The V gene's germline CDR1 is SNHLY and CDR2 FYNNEI. With V trimmed by 6 bases and J by 0 bases, 11 bases remained unmatched. The chain recombines TRBV2 with TRBJ1-3, with TRBD1 matching 10 bases. This clonotype was sampled from a man aged 50 to 60 with acute or convalescent COVID-19. The source material was peripheral blood. CDR3 in DNA: TGTGCCAGCAGACCGGGACAGGGGCAACGATACTCTGGAAACACCATATATTTT. The encoded protein is CASRPGQGQRYSGNTIYF.